The 15 T cell receptor beta chains below come from one sample, sequenced in a study of human versus mouse CDR3 diversity and MHC coevolution. Measured with immunoSEQ multiplex PCR; TCRdb has only the in-frame clones, and not every one. The data contain fewer than 100,000 clones, roughly 93% of them seen just once; the ten biggest clones take up roughly 1.3%. The sample was naive CD4+ T cells from blood. This sample's subset: CD45RO-negative CD62L-positive naive CD4 T cells. The receptors shown here come from a person aged 30 to 69 in good health.

The V and J genes are TRBV7-9 and TRBJ1-5; possibly TRBD1 for D (5 bases). V shed 3 bases and J shed 0 bases, with 9 bases lying between them. Germline CDR1 and CDR2: SEHNR and FQNEAQ (reference sequence). This CDR3 has 15 amino acids. The chain's CDR3 is CASSLSTGSNQPQHF. The CDR3 DNA sequence: TGTGCCAGCAGCTTGAGTACAGGTAGCAATCAGCCCCAGCATTTT.

The chain combines TRBV7-6 with TRBJ2-1, with TRBD1 as a possible D gene (5 bases). This CDR3 has 15 residues. V gave up 0 bases and J gave up 3 bases, with 9 bases separating them. Germline values: CDR1 SGHVS, CDR2 FNYEAQ. CDR3 in amino acids: CASSLAAGIYNEQFF. Written as DNA, the CDR3 is TGTGCCAGCAGCTTAGCGGCAGGGATCTACAATGAGCAGTTCTTC.

The rearrangement joins TRBV11-3 to TRBJ2-3; 8 bases fit TRBD2. From germline, CDR1 is SGHNT and CDR2 YENEEA. The CDR3 length is 15 residues. Trimming removed 5 bases from V and 0 bases from J; junction bases left unmatched: 4. The CDR3 sequence is CASSPGGRSTDTQYF. The CDR3 DNA follows: TGTGCCAGCAGCCCGGGGGGGCGTAGCACAGATACGCAGTATTTT.

The V call is TRBV4-3, the J call TRBJ2-7; TRBD1 matches at 10 bases. Germline loops: CDR1 LGHNA, CDR2 YSLEER. The CDR3 runs 16 residues. Unmatched junction bases numbered 8, after V lost 1 base and J lost 5 bases. The CDR3 region has the DNA TGCGCCAGCAGCCAAGCGCGGGGACAGGGGTTCAACGAGCAGTACTTC. Residues: CASSQARGQGFNEQYF.

This chain connects TRBV29-1 to TRBJ2-1; D gene ambiguous. The CDR3 covers 10 residues. V was clipped by 8 bases and J by 7 bases, with 9 bases between them. CDR1 and CDR2 from the germline V gene are SQVTM and ANQGSEA. The CDR3 loop is CSPTVNEQFF. The DNA of the CDR3 is TGCAGCCCTACCGTTAATGAGCAGTTCTTC.

V and J are TRBV4-2 and TRBJ1-6; 7 positions agree with TRBD1. V trimming: 0 bases; J trimming: 14 bases; junction bases outside the gene matches: 7. Germline assignment: CDR1 LGHNA and CDR2 YNFKEQ. The CDR3 runs 14 residues. As DNA, the CDR3 is TGTGCCAGCAGCCAAGAGGGGCAGGGGGGAACCCTCCACTTT. The encoded protein is CASSQEGQGGTLHF.

The V and J genes are TRBV5-1 and TRBJ2-5, with 11 bases that match TRBD2. This CDR3 is 16 amino acids long. Losses at the gene ends were 4 bases for V and 3 bases for J; bases not matched to a gene: 8. The germline V gene has CDR1 SGHRS and CDR2 YFSETQ. The CDR3 protein is CASSSGTSGREETQYF. CDR3 DNA sequence: TGCGCCAGCAGCAGTGGGACTAGCGGAAGGGAAGAGACCCAGTACTTC.

This chain joins TRBV6-1 and TRBJ1-2; D is perhaps TRBD1 (5 bases). The V end lost 6 bases, the J end lost 8 bases, and 16 bases lay between the germline ends. The CDR3 is 13 amino acids. CDR1 and CDR2 from the germline V gene are MNHNS and SASEGT. In DNA, the CDR3 is TGTGCCAGCAGGAGGGACTCGTTGGGGGGCTACACCTTC. Its translation: CASRRDSLGGYTF.

This rearrangement joins TRBV6-5 to TRBJ1-2; TRBD1 matches 10 bases. Unmatched junction bases numbered 8, after V lost 2 bases and J lost 5 bases. The germline V gene has CDR1 MNHEY and CDR2 SVGAGI. The CDR3 contains 16 residues. CDR3 nucleotide sequence: TGTGCCAGCAGTTACGGGACAGGGGCTTTGGGGTATGGCTACACCTTC. Residues: CASSYGTGALGYGYTF.

The V call is TRBV5-4, the J call TRBJ1-2; D perhaps matches TRBD1 (5 bases). Germline-derived CDR1 and CDR2 are SGHNT and YYREEE (reference sequence). The CDR3 runs 15 residues. V was shortened by 3 bases and J by 7 bases, with 19 bases between the two germline ends. The CDR3 nucleotides read TGTGCCAGCAGCTCCGAGCTAGGAAGGGGTATTGGCTACACCTTC. Its translation is CASSSELGRGIGYTF.

The chain couples TRBV6-1 to TRBJ1-2; 10 bases fit TRBD1. Looked up from germline, CDR1 is MNHNS and CDR2 is SASEGT. The J segment lost 4 bases and the V segment lost 8 bases, leaving 10 bases of the junction unmatched. This CDR3 has 15 amino acids. For the CDR3, the DNA is TGTGCCAGCGGCTCCGGGACAGGGGATAGCTATGGCTACACCTTC. It specifies CASGSGTGDSYGYTF.

The gene calls are TRBV10-3 and TRBJ2-2, with 7 bases identical to TRBD1. This CDR3 comprises 14 residues. V lost 6 bases and J lost 7; bases outside the gene matches: 8. Germline lookup yields CDR1 ENHRY and CDR2 SYGVKD. The CDR3 loop is CAIRGQAGNGELFF. DNA of the CDR3: TGTGCCATCAGAGGACAGGCAGGAAACGGGGAGCTGTTTTTT.

The chain is built from TRBV4-2 and TRBJ2-3; 9 nucleotides agree with TRBD1. V trimming: 4 bases; J trimming: 4 bases; junction bases outside the gene matches: 3. The CDR3 sequence is 14 residues long. CDR1 is LGHNA, CDR2 YNFKEQ, per germline. DNA for the CDR3: TGTGCCAGCAGCCGGACAGGGGCAGCAGATACGCAGTATTTT. Translating gives CASSRTGAADTQYF.

The V and J genes are TRBV20-1 and TRBJ1-3; D gene unclear. The CDR3 extends over 11 amino acids. Germline CDR1 reads DFQATT; CDR2 reads SNEGSKA (reference sequence). Trimming removed 6 bases at V and 4 bases at J, with 7 bases between. The DNA of the CDR3 is TGCAGTGCCGGGTTAGGAAACACCATATATTTT. Translation gives CSAGLGNTIYF.

This chain links TRBV9 with TRBJ2-1, with 10 positions matching TRBD2. V was pared by 4 bases and J by 5 bases, with 15 bases of the junction left unmatched. From germline, CDR1 is SGDLS and CDR2 YYNGEE. CDR3 length: 18 amino acids. CDR3 residues: CASSPRSIAGGPNNEQFF. The CDR3 DNA reads as TGTGCCAGCAGCCCAAGATCCATAGCGGGGGGCCCAAACAATGAGCAGTTCTTC.